These 9 T cell receptor beta chains were sequenced from one sample in a study of blood T cells in healthy people across ages. The second PCR ran about 6 to 11 cycles with a sample-barcoded 5' primer and J-beta primers. TCRdb reanalysed the 5' RACE reads using MiXCR and keeps one entry per CDR3 protein. The repertoire consists of around 1,900,000 distinct CDR3 sequences, with 35% to 50% occurring once and the leading ten covering 20% to 25%. Source material: blood. The source of these receptors is a human donor in good health.

Note on this clonotype: A single base separates this from a much larger clone, so it may be a read error. J is TRBJ2-5 and V is TRBV7-6, with a possible D match to TRBD2 (5 bases). CDR3 length equals 14 residues. The germline gives CDR1 SGHVS, CDR2 FNYEAQ. This CDR3 is CASSYREGRETQCF. Here the CDR3 DNA reads TGTGCCAGCAGTTACCGTGAGGGCAGAGAGACCCAGTGCTTC.

This clonotype was detected ten times or more. The V gene is TRBV6-5, the J gene TRBJ1-2; D not resolved. CDR1 and CDR2 from the germline V gene are MNHEY and SVGAGI. The V end lost 5 bases, the J end lost 4 bases, and 11 bases lay between the germline ends. This CDR3 comprises 13 residues. CDR3 protein: CASSEQNSYGYTF. The DNA for the CDR3 is TGTGCCAGCAGTGAGCAAAATTCCTATGGCTACACCTTC.

The chain recombines TRBV29-1 with TRBJ1-1, with TRBD1 identical over 7 bases. CDR1 and CDR2 (germline): SQVTM, ANQGSEA. The CDR3 loop spans 13 amino acids. V lost 8 bases and J lost 4; bases outside the gene matches: 10. CDR3 sequence: CSFHQGVGTEAFF. CDR3 nucleotides: TGCAGCTTCCACCAGGGGGTGGGCACTGAAGCTTTCTTT.

This clonotype came up a few times. The V call is TRBV5-6, the J call TRBJ1-2; weak D call: TRBD1 (5 bases). Deletions cut 0 bases from V and 7 bases from J, with 7 bases between. CDR3 size: 12 residues. Germline values: CDR1 SGHDT, CDR2 YYEEEE. The CDR3 DNA reads as TGTGCCAGCAGCTTGGGGGACGTTGGCTACACCTTC. Amino acid sequence: CASSLGDVGYTF.

The V call is TRBV5-1, the J call TRBJ2-1; 13 nucleotides line up with TRBD2. V lost 4 bases, J lost 9 bases, and 22 bases stayed unmatched. The germline V gene encodes CDR1 SGHRS and CDR2 YFSETQ. This CDR3 is 20 amino acids long. This CDR3 reads CASSPRLAGGPNLPRAEQFF. In nucleotides, the CDR3 is TGCGCCAGCAGCCCGAGACTAGCGGGGGGACCAAACCTTCCCCGGGCTGAGCAGTTCTTC.

CDR3 sequence (DNA): TGTGCCAGCAGCAACACAGGGGAAAGTGGCTACACCTTC. Amino acid sequence: CASSNTGESGYTF. V is TRBV7-9 and J is TRBJ1-2; 7 nucleotides match TRBD1. The length of the CDR3 is 13 residues. J lost 7 bases, V lost 5 bases, and 7 bases had no gene match. Looked up from germline, CDR1 is SEHNR and CDR2 is FQNEAQ (reference sequence). The full variable domain, completed using reference TRBV7-9 and TRBJ1-2, is DTGVSQNPRHKITKRGQNVTFRCDPISEHNRLYWYRQTLGQGPEFLTYFQNEAQLEKSRLLSDRFSAERPKGSFSTLEIQRTEQGDSAMYLCASSNTGESGYTFGSGTRLTVV.

The J gene is TRBJ1-1, the V gene TRBV10-3; TRBD1 matches 9 bases. Germline values: CDR1 ENHRY, CDR2 SYGVKD. Trimming at V came to 7 bases and at J to 2 bases, leaving 14 bases not matched to a gene. This CDR3 has 17 residues. DNA of the CDR3: TGTGCCATCACCCGAGGTCGGGACAGGGTGGTCAACACTGAAGCTTTCTTT. Amino acid sequence: CAITRGRDRVVNTEAFF.

The chain links TRBV5-1 to TRBJ2-1; tentatively, D is TRBD1 (7 bases). This CDR3 is built from 16 residues. The germline V gene has CDR1 SGHRS and CDR2 YFSETQ. The germline V and J ends were trimmed by 3 bases and 2 bases, with 15 bases remaining between them. The CDR3 here is CASSWRGQNPYNEQFF. CDR3 nucleotide sequence: TGCGCCAGCAGCTGGAGGGGACAGAACCCCTACAATGAGCAGTTCTTC.

This clonotype is a singleton in its sample. V is TRBV3-1 and J is TRBJ1-2; TRBD1 matches at 8 bases. The ends lost 0 bases at V and 6 bases at J; junction bases unmatched: 9. The CDR3 spans 16 residues. Germline assignment: CDR1 LGHDT and CDR2 YNNKEL (reference sequence). The DNA for the CDR3 is TGTGCCAGCAGCCAAGAACCAGGGGGCTGGGGAGATGGCTACACCTTC. Its protein product is CASSQEPGGWGDGYTF.